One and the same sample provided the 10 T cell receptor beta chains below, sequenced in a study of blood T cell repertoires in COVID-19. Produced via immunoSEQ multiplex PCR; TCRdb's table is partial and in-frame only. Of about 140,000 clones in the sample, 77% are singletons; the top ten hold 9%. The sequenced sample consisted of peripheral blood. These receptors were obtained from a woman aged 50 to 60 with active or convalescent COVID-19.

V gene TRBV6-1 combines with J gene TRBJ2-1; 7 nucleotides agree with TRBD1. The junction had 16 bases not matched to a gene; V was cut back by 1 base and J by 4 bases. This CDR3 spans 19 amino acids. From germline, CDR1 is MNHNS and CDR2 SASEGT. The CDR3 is CASSEEGFPGQSLYNEQFF. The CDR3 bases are TGTGCCAGCAGTGAAGAGGGGTTTCCGGGACAGTCGTTATACAATGAGCAGTTCTTC.

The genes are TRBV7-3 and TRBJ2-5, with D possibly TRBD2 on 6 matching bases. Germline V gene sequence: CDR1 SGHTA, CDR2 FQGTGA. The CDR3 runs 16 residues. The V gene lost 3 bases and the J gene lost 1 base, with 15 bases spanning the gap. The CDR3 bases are TGTGCCAGCAGCTTTGGTTCTACCGGGGGCCAAGAGACCCAGTACTTC. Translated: CASSFGSTGGQETQYF.

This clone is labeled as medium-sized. The CDR3 DNA follows: TGTGCCAGCAGCTTAGGGCACGCCAACTATGGCTACACCTTC. Encoded protein: CASSLGHANYGYTF. V is TRBV7-2 and J is TRBJ1-2; D unresolved. Trimming removed 1 base from V and 2 bases from J, with 8 bases in between. Germline V lookup: CDR1 SGHTA, CDR2 FQGNSA. The CDR3 totals 14 residues.

CDR3 sequence reads: CSVEAWAKDEQFF. DNA for the CDR3: TGCAGCGTTGAAGCTTGGGCGAAGGATGAGCAGTTCTTC. This rearrangement joins TRBV29-1 to TRBJ2-1; no definite D call. V lost 1 base and J 8 bases, leaving 12 bases between the germline ends. Germline V gene data show CDR1 as SQVTM and CDR2 as ANQGSEA. The CDR3 has 13 amino acids.

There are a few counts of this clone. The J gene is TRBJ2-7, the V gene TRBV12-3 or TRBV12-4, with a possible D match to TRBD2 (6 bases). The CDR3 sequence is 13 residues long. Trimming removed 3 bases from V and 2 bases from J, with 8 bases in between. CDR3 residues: CASSLAGTYEQYF. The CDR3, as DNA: TGTGCCAGCAGTTTGGCGGGGACCTACGAGCAGTACTTC.

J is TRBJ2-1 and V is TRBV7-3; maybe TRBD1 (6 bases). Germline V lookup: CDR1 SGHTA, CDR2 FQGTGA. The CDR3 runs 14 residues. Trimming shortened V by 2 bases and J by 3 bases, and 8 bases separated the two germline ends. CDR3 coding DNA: TGTGCCAGCAGCTTAGGGGGCGGCTACAATGAGCAGTTCTTC. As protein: CASSLGGGYNEQFF.

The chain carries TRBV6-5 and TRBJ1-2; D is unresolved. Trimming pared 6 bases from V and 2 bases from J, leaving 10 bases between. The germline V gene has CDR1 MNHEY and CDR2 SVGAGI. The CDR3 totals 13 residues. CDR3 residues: CASSPTFNYGYTF. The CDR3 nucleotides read TGTGCCAGCAGCCCGACATTCAACTATGGCTACACCTTC.

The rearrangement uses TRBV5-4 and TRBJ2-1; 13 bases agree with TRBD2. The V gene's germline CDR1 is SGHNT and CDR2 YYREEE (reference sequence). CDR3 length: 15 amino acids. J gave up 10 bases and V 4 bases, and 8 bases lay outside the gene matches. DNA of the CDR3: TGTGCCAGCAGCCAGGGACTAGCGGGGACGGGCGAGCAGTTCTTC. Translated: CASSQGLAGTGEQFF.

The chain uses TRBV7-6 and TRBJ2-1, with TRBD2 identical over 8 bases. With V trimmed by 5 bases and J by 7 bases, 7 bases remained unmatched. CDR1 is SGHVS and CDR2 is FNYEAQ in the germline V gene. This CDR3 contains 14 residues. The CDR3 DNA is TGTGCCAGCAGCATGTGGACTAGCACTAATGAGCAGTTCTTC. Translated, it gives CASSMWTSTNEQFF.

CDR3 loop: CASSRDTSYEQYF. CDR3 coding DNA: TGTGCCAGCAGCCGGGACACCTCCTACGAGCAGTACTTC. The chain carries TRBV11-2 and TRBJ2-7; possible D gene TRBD1, 6 bases. This CDR3 is built from 13 residues. CDR1 and CDR2 from the germline V gene are SGHAT and FQNNGV. Trimming removed 5 bases at V and 0 bases at J, with 8 bases between.